This T cell receptor beta chain was retrieved from a study of OX40 agonist ivuxolimab in advanced cancers. Study details: The patients received agonistic anti-OX40 (CD134) antibody ivuxolimab. Allowance was made for prior anti-PD-1, anti-PD-L1 or anti-CTLA-4 therapy, and about 40% had some. Study findings and constraints: Nonresponders included some who also had low normalized T-cell clonal expansion.

Germline V gene sequence: CDR1 MNHEY, CDR2 SMNVEV (reference sequence). The length of the CDR3 is 14 residues. V lost 2 bases and J lost 7; bases outside the gene matches: 5. Concerning this clone: Its cognate antigen is unknown.

Method: immunoSEQ multiplex PCR; TCRdb's copy keeps in-frame clones and lacks some. The repertoire has over 85,000 clones, roughly nine tenths of them found once; the top ten carry around 0.33%. Sequencing used CD4+ or CD8+ T cells sorted from blood, obtained in a trial of the OX40 agonist ivuxolimab. This clonotype was obtained from an adult with an advanced solid tumor such as melanoma, head and neck, liver or kidney cancer. The chain couples TRBV27 to TRBJ1-5; TRBD1 aligns across 7 bases. The CDR3 DNA sequence: TGTGCCAGCAGTTTAGTAAGGGGGCGGCAGCCCCAGCATTTT. It yields the protein CASSLVRGRQPQHF.